This is a list of T cell receptor beta chains from one sample in a study of blood T cell repertoires in COVID-19. Produced via immunoSEQ multiplex PCR; TCRdb's table is partial and in-frame only. The sample records approximately 280,000 clones, 80% to 95% being singletons. Sequencing was done on a sample of peripheral blood. Receptor source: a woman in her 30s with COVID-19, enrolled during active disease. Each CDR3 is given with its conserved first and last residue. The D gene is left open where the match is weak. Expanded clones get a size class; other rows say once, few or many, or leave the size out.

J gene	D gene	V gene	clone size	CDR3 DNA	CDR3 protein
TRBJ2-3	TRBD1	TRBV6-5	.	TGTGCCAGCAGATCCCGGGACAGGGGTACAGATACGCAGTATTTT	CASRSRDRGTDTQYF
TRBJ1-5	TRBD1	TRBV6-6	.	TGTGCCAGCAGTTACGGACAGGGTAGTCAGCCCCAGCATTTT	CASSYGQGSQPQHF
TRBJ2-7	.	TRBV5-1	.	TGCGCCAGCAGCTTGGGGCACCTTTACGAGCAGTACTTC	CASSLGHLYEQYF
TRBJ2-6	.	TRBV21-1	.	TGTGCCAGCAGCAAATGGTGGGGACTCAAACTACCTGGGGCCAACGTCCTGACTTTC	CASSKWWGLKLPGANVLTF
TRBJ1-1	.	TRBV5-8	.	TGTGCCAGCAGCCCGGGACATGGCACTGAAGCTTTCTTT	CASSPGHGTEAFF
TRBJ1-5	.	TRBV18	.	TGTGCCAGCTCACTGGGGGTGTCGGGGGTCAATCAGCCCCAGCATTTT	CASSLGVSGVNQPQHF
TRBJ1-1	.	TRBV6-5	.	TGTGCCAGCAGTTACTACGTAGCGACATTAAACACTGAAGCTTTCTTT	CASSYYVATLNTEAFF
TRBJ1-2	TRBD1	TRBV5-1	.	TGCGCCAGCAGCGTTGGGGGACAGGGACGGTGGGACTATGGCTACACCTTC	CASSVGGQGRWDYGYTF
TRBJ2-7	.	TRBV7-2	once	TGTGCCAGCAGCCCACTCTACGAGCAGTACTTC	CASSPLYEQYF
TRBJ1-2	.	TRBV28	.	TGTGCCAGCAGTTGGCCGCGGGGGACGCGCCTTAACTATGGCTACACCTTC	CASSWPRGTRLNYGYTF
TRBJ2-7	TRBD1	TRBV6-5	.	TGTGCCAGCAGTCCAAGGGACAGGGGATGGTACGAGCAGTACTTC	CASSPRDRGWYEQYF
TRBJ1-2	.	TRBV5-4	.	.	CASSLDFGQGTAYF
TRBJ2-2	TRBD1	TRBV24-1	once	TGTGCCACCAGTGATTTGGGGACAGACACCGGGGAGCTGTTTTTT	CATSDLGTDTGELFF
TRBJ1-3	.	TRBV25-1	.	TGTGCCAGCAGTGACAGGGTCCCTTTTGGAAACACCATATATTTT	CASSDRVPFGNTIYF
TRBJ2-1	.	TRBV4-3	.	TGCGCCAGCAGCCAAGACCGGGACTACAATGAGCAGTTCTTC	CASSQDRDYNEQFF
TRBJ2-7	.	TRBV28	.	TGTGCCAGCAGTTTATTCGGGGGTAGCTCCTACGAGCAGTACTTC	CASSLFGGSSYEQYF
TRBJ1-2	.	TRBV7-9	.	TGTGCCAGCAGCGCCGGGGATGGCTACACCTTC	CASSAGDGYTF
TRBJ2-5	TRBD1	TRBV7-2	few	TGTGCCAGCAGCGCACGACAGGGGCGAGGAGAGACCCAGTACTTC	CASSARQGRGETQYF
TRBJ2-7	TRBD2	TRBV11-2	.	TGTGCCAGCAGCCGGGGACTAGCGGGAGGGCCGACCGTATTCGAGCAGTACTTC	CASSRGLAGGPTVFEQYF
TRBJ1-2	TRBD1	TRBV6-5	.	TGTGCCAGCAGTCCGGGACAGGGGTTCTATGGCTACACCTTC	CASSPGQGFYGYTF
TRBJ2-1	.	TRBV28	.	TGTGCCAGCAGCCCGACTAGGAGCCACAATGAGCAGTTCTTC	CASSPTRSHNEQFF
TRBJ2-2	TRBD2	TRBV10-2	.	TGCGCCAGCAGAAAATTTCAAGCGGGAGTCCAGACCGGGGAGCTGTTTTTT	CASRKFQAGVQTGELFF
TRBJ2-1	.	TRBV4-1	few	TGCGCCAGCAGCCAAGGACTCTTGGGCAATGAGCAGTTCTTC	CASSQGLLGNEQFF
TRBJ2-1	TRBD1	TRBV28	.	TGTGCCAGCAGTTTGCGAGGCGGGACAGGGTATAATGAGCAGTTCTTC	CASSLRGGTGYNEQFF
TRBJ1-5	.	TRBV12-3/TRBV12-4	.	TGTGCCAGCAGGCCAGGTGGCAATCAGCCCCAGCATTTT	CASRPGGNQPQHF
TRBJ2-7	TRBD1	TRBV10-3	.	TGTGCCATATCCGACAGGGGAAGAGGGGAGCAGTACTTC	CAISDRGRGEQYF
TRBJ1-3	.	TRBV29-1	.	TGCAGCGTTACCAGCTCTGGAAACACCATATATTTT	CSVTSSGNTIYF
TRBJ2-7	TRBD2	TRBV4-2	.	TGTGCCAGCAGCCAAGCTAGCGGGACGATCGCCTACGAGCAGTACTTC	CASSQASGTIAYEQYF
TRBJ2-2	TRBD1	TRBV15	.	TGTGCCACCAGCGGCCGACAGGGTGACGGGGAGCTGTTTTTT	CATSGRQGDGELFF
TRBJ2-2	TRBD1	TRBV10-1	.	TGCGCCAGCAGTCCTCAGGGGGCGAGCGGGGAGCTGTTTTTT	CASSPQGASGELFF
TRBJ1-4	.	TRBV28	.	TGTGCCACTCTAGTCGCAACTAATGAAAAACTGTTTTTT	CATLVATNEKLFF
TRBJ2-5	TRBD2	TRBV5-1	.	TGCGCCAGCAGCGAGGGAGCGGCGGGAGGGCCCCAAGAGACCCAGTACTTC	CASSEGAAGGPQETQYF
TRBJ2-5	.	TRBV7-2	.	TGTGCCAGCAGCTTCGGAGGGCGCGAGACCCAGTACTTC	CASSFGGRETQYF
TRBJ1-2	TRBD1	TRBV4-1	.	TGCGCCAGCAGCCAAGAGACAGGGGTCTATGGCTACACCTTC	CASSQETGVYGYTF
TRBJ2-2	TRBD2	TRBV10-3	.	TGTGCCATCAGTAATAGCGGGCCCGGGGAGCTGTTTTTT	CAISNSGPGELFF
TRBJ1-1	.	TRBV25-1	.	TGTGCCAGCATAAAGACAGAGAACACTGAAGCTTTCTTT	CASIKTENTEAFF